Below, 27 T cell receptor beta chains from the same sample are listed, as sequenced in a study of cytomegalovirus exposure and HLA in healthy donors. The PCR used 60 Vbeta and 13 Jbeta primers. TCRdb's table, derived via immunoSEQ multiplex PCR, lists solely in-frame clones and lacks some. The sample records more than 100,000 clones, roughly three fifths being singletons. Input material: PBMCs. Receptors were obtained from a man aged 18 to 35 in good health and CMV-seronegative.

The V and J genes are TRBV5-4 and TRBJ2-4; 11 bases map to TRBD1. The V segment lost 0 bases and the J segment 0 bases; nucleotides outside the gene matches: 5. The CDR3 consists of 18 residues. CDR1 and CDR2 (germline): SGHNT, YYREEE (reference sequence). This CDR3 reads CASSLGTGGRRAKNIQYF. CDR3 sequence (DNA): TGTGCCAGCAGCTTGGGGACAGGGGGCCGGCGAGCCAAAAACATTCAGTACTTC.

The rearrangement joins TRBV9 to TRBJ1-5; D is unresolved. The germline gives CDR1 SGDLS, CDR2 YYNGEE. The V gene lost 5 bases and the J gene lost 5 bases, with 17 bases spanning the gap. The CDR3 contains 15 residues. The CDR3 bases are TGTGCCAGCAGTACCGGGTCCTTAGTCGATCAGCCCCAGCATTTT. This encodes CASSTGSLVDQPQHF.

This clone was counted a few times. The rearrangement joins TRBV7-3 to TRBJ2-1, with 8 bases that match TRBD2. The CDR3 is 15 amino acids. The V and J ends lost 2 bases and 3 bases, in that order; junction bases with no gene match: 3. The germline V gene encodes CDR1 SGHTA and CDR2 FQGTGA. The CDR3: CASSLGGGLYNEQFF. In nucleotides, the CDR3 is TGTGCCAGCAGCTTAGGCGGGGGGCTCTACAATGAGCAGTTCTTC.

The chain uses TRBV30 and TRBJ1-6, with D unresolved. This CDR3 has 14 amino acids. V was clipped by 4 bases and J by 9 bases, with 16 bases between them. Looked up from germline, CDR1 is GTSNPN and CDR2 is SVGIG (reference sequence). The CDR3 sequence: CAWMGALSASPLHF. The CDR3 DNA sequence: TGTGCCTGGATGGGCGCGCTCTCGGCTTCACCCCTCCACTTT.

V is TRBV19 and J is TRBJ1-5; TRBD1 agrees at 9 bases. This CDR3 has 16 residues. With 6 bases clipped from V and 7 bases from J, the junction kept 13 bases outside the gene matches. CDR1 and CDR2 (germline): LNHDA, SQIVND (reference sequence). CDR3 protein: CASRPQGAPRGQPQHF. The CDR3 DNA sequence: TGTGCCAGTAGGCCACAGGGGGCGCCACGAGGACAGCCCCAGCATTTT. The whole variable domain, remainder taken from reference TRBV19 and TRBJ1-5, is DGGITQSPKYLFRKEGQNVTLSCEQNLNHDAMYWYRQDPGQGLRLIYYSQIVNDFQKGDIAEGYSVSREKKESFPLTVTSAQKNPTAFYLCASRPQGAPRGQPQHFGDGTRLSIL.

The chain employs TRBV19 and TRBJ2-7; TRBD1 might be the D (6 bases). V lost 3 bases, J lost 8 bases, and 11 bases lay in between. In germline, CDR1 is LNHDA, CDR2 SQIVND (reference sequence). CDR3 size: 12 residues. The CDR3 DNA reads TGTGCCAGTAGTATTCCGACAGGCCAGCAGTACTTC. It encodes CASSIPTGQQYF.

This clone was recorded a few times. The gene calls are TRBV5-1 and TRBJ2-7, with D possibly being TRBD1 (6 bases). Germline CDR1 is SGHRS and CDR2 is YFSETQ. The CDR3 loop spans 14 amino acids. The V gene lost 3 bases and the J gene lost 7 bases, with 17 bases spanning the gap. The chain's CDR3 is CASSWTGTIKEQYF. CDR3 in DNA: TGCGCCAGCAGCTGGACCGGGACAATAAAGGAGCAGTACTTC.

This clone was seen a few times. This chain uses TRBV15 with TRBJ2-7, with D perhaps TRBD1 (6 bases). Trimming pared 1 base from V and 6 bases from J, leaving 10 bases between. The CDR3 consists of 13 residues. Germline V lookup: CDR1 LNHNV, CDR2 YYDKDF (reference sequence). Written as DNA, the CDR3 is TGTGCCACCAGCAGAGTAACAGGGAGCGAGCAGTACTTC. Its translation is CATSRVTGSEQYF.

This chain links TRBV30 with TRBJ2-5, with 7 bases identical to TRBD2. CDR3 length equals 13 residues. The germline CDR1 and CDR2 sequences are GTSNPN and SVGIG (reference sequence). With V trimmed by 3 bases and J by 5 bases, 6 bases remained unmatched. The CDR3 bases are TGTGCCTGGAGACCCGGGGGGAAGGAGACCCAGTACTTC. Its translation is CAWRPGGKETQYF.

V is TRBV11-3 and J is TRBJ2-5; TRBD1 aligns across 7 bases. The CDR3 is made up of 12 amino acids. V lost 5 bases, J lost 5 bases, and 2 bases stayed unmatched. Germline-derived CDR1 and CDR2 are SGHNT and YENEEA. This CDR3 is CASSPDRETQYF. The CDR3 DNA follows: TGTGCCAGCAGCCCGGACAGGGAGACCCAGTACTTC.

This chain uses TRBV2 with TRBJ2-1; 11 bases line up with TRBD2. The ends lost 3 bases at V and 3 bases at J; junction bases unmatched: 10. The CDR3 is 18 amino acids. Germline lookup yields CDR1 SNHLY and CDR2 FYNNEI. The CDR3: CASSEVSSGRPSYNEQFF. CDR3 DNA sequence: TGTGCCAGCAGTGAGGTTTCTAGCGGGAGGCCCAGCTACAATGAGCAGTTCTTC.

The chain uses TRBV11-2 and TRBJ2-2; possibly TRBD1 for D (6 bases). Germline loops: CDR1 SGHAT, CDR2 FQNNGV. CDR3 length equals 15 residues. The germline V and J ends were trimmed by 1 base and 7 bases, with 13 bases remaining between them. In DNA form, the CDR3 reads TGTGCCAGCAGCTTAGGGTGGGGGCAGAACGGGGAGCTGTTTTTT. This sequence encodes CASSLGWGQNGELFF.

Worth noting for this clone: The sample contains more than one DNA sequence encoding this CDR3. The DNA of the CDR3 is TGCAGCGTTGGGGCCGATACGCAGTATTTT. This codes for CSVGADTQYF. This chain uses TRBV29-1 with TRBJ2-3; no clear D. Per the germline V gene, CDR1 is SQVTM and CDR2 is ANQGSEA. The V end lost 4 bases, the J end lost 6 bases, and 5 bases lay between the germline ends. The CDR3 is made up of 10 amino acids.

The V call is TRBV14, the J call TRBJ2-7, with TRBD2 as a possible D gene (6 bases). CDR1 and CDR2 from the germline V gene are SGHDN and FVKESK. Trimming cost V 9 bases and J 5 bases, with 20 bases left between them. The CDR3 spans 14 residues. DNA for the CDR3: TGTGCCAGTCGCCAAGGAGGGTTTATCAACGAGCAGTACTTC. Translating it yields CASRQGGFINEQYF.

This clone has only one observation. The CDR3 region is CASSSGGPPNIQYF. CDR3 bases: TGTGCCAGCAGCTCCGGGGGGCCCCCAAACATTCAGTACTTC. This chain joins TRBV7-8 and TRBJ2-4; possibly TRBD2 for D (7 bases). The CDR3 contains 14 residues. Looked up from germline, CDR1 is SGHVS and CDR2 is FQNEAQ. Trimming removed 4 bases from V and 6 bases from J, with 13 bases in between.

With regard to this clone: Relative to the germline gene, one junction end is altered; a read error may explain this. This same CDR3 is encoded by further DNA sequences in the sample. J is TRBJ2-7 and V is TRBV15, with a tentative D call TRBD2 (7 bases). CDR3 length: 13 residues. CDR1 is LNHNV, CDR2 YYDKDF, per germline (reference sequence). CDR3 DNA: TGCGCCACCAGCGCCCTGAGGGGGGGCGAGCAGTACTTC. Protein product: CATSALRGGEQYF. Supplemented by reference TRBV15 and TRBJ2-7, the full variable domain reads DAMVIQNPRYQVTQFGKPVTLSCSQTLNHNVMYWYQQKSSQAPKLLFHYYDKDFNNEADTPDNFQSRRPNTSFCFLDIRSPGLGDTAMYLCATSALRGGEQYFGPGTRLTVT.

The rearrangement joins TRBV7-2 to TRBJ1-2; no reliable D call. V was trimmed by 5 bases and J by 3 bases, leaving 10 bases between them. From germline, CDR1 is SGHTA and CDR2 FQGNSA. CDR3 length equals 13 residues. The CDR3 sequence: CASSPTSHYGYTF. Written as DNA, the CDR3 is TGTGCCAGCAGCCCCACATCCCACTATGGCTACACCTTC.

The gene calls are TRBV11-2 and TRBJ1-5; D call uncertain. Trimming pared 1 base from V and 5 bases from J, leaving 12 bases between. The CDR3 contains 15 residues. The germline CDR1 and CDR2 sequences are SGHAT and FQNNGV. The chain's CDR3 is CASSLGPGSYQPQHF. CDR3 coding DNA: TGTGCCAGCAGCTTAGGGCCAGGATCCTATCAGCCCCAGCATTTT.

This sequence joins TRBV6-1 and TRBJ1-1; TRBD1 agrees at 8 bases. The ends lost 7 bases at V and 9 bases at J; junction bases unmatched: 13. Germline V gives CDR1 MNHNS, CDR2 SASEGT. This CDR3 has 14 residues. The chain's CDR3 is CASILDRARRKAFF. DNA of the CDR3: TGTGCCAGCATCCTGGACAGGGCTCGTCGCAAAGCTTTCTTT.

The rearrangement uses TRBV30 and TRBJ1-1, with D unclear. This CDR3 is 15 amino acids long. Germline lookup yields CDR1 GTSNPN and CDR2 SVGIG (reference sequence). Trimming removed 0 bases at V and 3 bases at J, with 14 bases between. CDR3 DNA sequence: TGTGCCTGGAGTGTACTGGGAGACGGTGACACTGAAGCTTTCTTT. Amino acids: CAWSVLGDGDTEAFF.

This clone has only one observation. The CDR3: CASSIGQQNIQYF. The CDR3 DNA reads as TGTGCCAGCAGCATTGGACAGCAAAACATTCAGTACTTC. The J gene is TRBJ2-4, the V gene TRBV7-2, with TRBD1 as a possible D gene (6 bases). The germline V gene has CDR1 SGHTA and CDR2 FQGNSA. The CDR3 extends over 13 amino acids. Trimming took off 5 bases at V and 5 bases at J, with 10 bases between the two ends. Looking up the rest from reference TRBV7-2 and TRBJ2-4 gives the full variable domain: GAGVSQSPSNKVTEKGKDVELRCDPISGHTALYWYRQSLGQGLEFLIYFQGNSAPDKSGLPSDRFSAERTGGSVSTLTIQRTQQEDSAVYLCASSIGQQNIQYFGAGTRLSVL.

This clone has a handful of counts. The chain couples TRBV5-6 to TRBJ2-2; TRBD1 might be the D (6 bases). Trimming shortened V by 3 bases and J by 4 bases, and 16 bases separated the two germline ends. CDR3 length equals 16 residues. Germline-derived CDR1 and CDR2 are SGHDT and YYEEEE. DNA of the CDR3: TGTGCCAGCAGCTCCCCGACAGGCGCAACCACCGGGGAGCTGTTTTTT. Protein: CASSSPTGATTGELFF.

This clone came up once. V is TRBV5-6 and J is TRBJ2-7, with D maybe TRBD1 (6 bases). V was pared by 1 base and J by 2 bases, with 13 bases between. Germline CDR1 and CDR2: SGHDT and YYEEEE. The CDR3 is 15 amino acids. DNA for the CDR3: TGTGCCAGCAGCTTGTATGACAGGCATACCTACGAGCAGTACTTC. It codes for CASSLYDRHTYEQYF.

This chain joins TRBV7-9 and TRBJ1-1; no reliable D call. The ends were cut back, 0 bases at V and 1 base at J, with 6 bases in the middle. The CDR3 contains 14 residues. The germline gives CDR1 SEHNR, CDR2 FQNEAQ (reference sequence). This CDR3 reads CASSLAAGNTEAFF. In DNA form, the CDR3 reads TGTGCCAGCAGCTTAGCCGCGGGGAACACTGAAGCTTTCTTT. Filled out from reference TRBV7-9 and TRBJ1-1, the complete variable domain reads DTGVSQNPRHKITKRGQNVTFRCDPISEHNRLYWYRQTLGQGPEFLTYFQNEAQLEKSRLLSDRFSAERPKGSFSTLEIQRTEQGDSAMYLCASSLAAGNTEAFFGQGTRLTVV.

This clone was picked up a small number of times. The chain links TRBV19 to TRBJ2-2; TRBD1 agrees at 7 bases. The V and J ends lost 6 bases and 6 bases, in that order; junction bases with no gene match: 7. Germline lookup yields CDR1 LNHDA and CDR2 SQIVND (reference sequence). The CDR3 has 14 amino acids. The CDR3 spells CASRTGIVPGELFF. CDR3 nucleotides: TGTGCCAGTAGGACAGGGATAGTTCCCGGGGAGCTGTTTTTT.

The chain employs TRBV30 and TRBJ2-1, with D maybe TRBD2 (7 bases). V was clipped by 7 bases and J by 6 bases, with 13 bases between them. The CDR3 is 12 amino acids. Per germline, CDR1 GTSNPN and CDR2 SVGIG (reference sequence). CDR3 sequence: CASWGGANEQFF. The CDR3 DNA is TGTGCCTCCTGGGGGGGGGCCAATGAGCAGTTCTTC.

This chain joins TRBV27 and TRBJ1-5; the D is unclear. The V gene lost 7 bases and the J gene lost 4 bases, with 17 bases spanning the gap. Per germline, CDR1 MNHEY and CDR2 SMNVEV (reference sequence). The CDR3 length is 15 residues. In DNA, the CDR3 is TGTGCCAGCACTAATAAGAGGGAGGTTAATCAGCCCCAGCATTTT. Amino acid sequence: CASTNKREVNQPQHF.